The sequence of this T cell receptor (beta chain) was determined in a study of T cell responses to AZD1222 COVID-19 vaccine. Study outcomes and limitations: Vaccine-associated CD4 TCRs spanned spike, dominant at 160-218 and 743-854. Every sample of the repertoires postdated the peak T cell response. Baseline seropositives among AZD1222 recipients totaled only five to seven.

This clone was recorded only once. Its antigen is unknown. Sequenced by immunoSEQ multiplex PCR; TCRdb stores in-frame clones only, minus some. In the table there are 100,000 to 150,000 clones, 80% to 90% of which are singletons. Germline lookup yields CDR1 LGHDT and CDR2 YNNKEL (reference sequence). Trimming pared 3 bases from V and 0 bases from J, leaving 7 bases between. The length of the CDR3 is 14 residues. This clonotype was sampled from an adult in good health. Sequencing was performed on peripheral blood, taken on day 0 of AZD1222 vaccination. The chain combines TRBV3-1 (or the pseudogene TRBV3-2) with TRBJ2-3; D not resolved. This CDR3 reads CASSQMQSTDTQYF. The CDR3 nucleotides read TGTGCCAGCAGCCAGATGCAGAGCACAGATACGCAGTATTTT.